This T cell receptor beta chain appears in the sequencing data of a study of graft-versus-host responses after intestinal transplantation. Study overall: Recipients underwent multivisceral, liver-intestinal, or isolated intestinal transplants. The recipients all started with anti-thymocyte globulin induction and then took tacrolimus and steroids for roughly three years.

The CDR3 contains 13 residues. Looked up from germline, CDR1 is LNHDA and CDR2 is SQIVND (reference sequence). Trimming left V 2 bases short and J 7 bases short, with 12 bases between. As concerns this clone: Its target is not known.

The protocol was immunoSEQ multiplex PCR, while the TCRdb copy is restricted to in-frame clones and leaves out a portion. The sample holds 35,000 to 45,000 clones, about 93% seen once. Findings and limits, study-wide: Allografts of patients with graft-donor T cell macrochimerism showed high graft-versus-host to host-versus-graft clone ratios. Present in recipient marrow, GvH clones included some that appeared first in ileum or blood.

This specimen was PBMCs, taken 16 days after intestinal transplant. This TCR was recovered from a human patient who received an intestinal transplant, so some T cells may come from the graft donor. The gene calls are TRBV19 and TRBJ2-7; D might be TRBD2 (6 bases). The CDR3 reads CASSISSGREQYF. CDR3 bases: TGTGCCAGTAGTATATCATCAGGGAGGGAGCAGTACTTC.